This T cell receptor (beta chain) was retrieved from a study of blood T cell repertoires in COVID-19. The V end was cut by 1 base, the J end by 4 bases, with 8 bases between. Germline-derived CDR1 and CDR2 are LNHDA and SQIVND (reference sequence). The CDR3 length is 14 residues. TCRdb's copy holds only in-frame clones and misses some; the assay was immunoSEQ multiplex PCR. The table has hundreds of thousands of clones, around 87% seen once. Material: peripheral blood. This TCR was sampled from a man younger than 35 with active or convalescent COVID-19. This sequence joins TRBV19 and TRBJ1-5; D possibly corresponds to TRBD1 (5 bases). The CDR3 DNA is TGTGCCAGTAGTATAGCTCAGGGAAATCAGCCCCAGCATTTT. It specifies CASSIAQGNQPQHF.